This T cell receptor beta chain was captured by sequencing in a study of Graves' ophthalmopathy and Graves' hyperthyroidism (dated by TCRdb to 2016 to 2019). As for the study more broadly: Hyperthyroidism was defined as stable when no progression to ophthalmopathy occurred within 18 months of follow-up. The study used signatures of the TCR beta repertoire to tell Graves' ophthalmopathy apart from Graves' hyperthyroidism and to predict which patients would progress to ophthalmopathy. In total, some 140 blood samples were TCR-sequenced: 40 to 45 ophthalmopathy, some 75 hyperthyroidism and about 17 hyperthyroidism-to-ophthalmopathy patients. To explore V-J signatures distinguishing ophthalmopathy from hyperthyroidism, a discovery set of some 100 patients (roughly 45 ophthalmopathy, some 57 stable hyperthyroidism) was enrolled. The independent validation cohort included under 20 hyperthyroidism patients plus 17 patients who later progressed from hyperthyroidism to ophthalmopathy. In over five hyperthyroidism patients, T-cell repertoires of thyroid tissue and blood were compared. Following sampling, methimazole starting at 30 mg daily was administered to hyperthyroidism patients, and high-dose intravenous methylprednisolone was administered to ophthalmopathy patients. General study outcomes and caveats: Most expanded thyroid clonotypes with a frequency above 0.001 also appeared in blood, which suggests that blood repertoires may reflect the immune response in the thyroid. Sample size was not statistically predetermined, and group allocation was not concealed from the investigators. In validation, the model predicted ophthalmopathy progression with about 71% sensitivity and less than 80% specificity; about a dozen predicted patients were CT-confirmed with GO in a median of roughly 6.8 months. The 13-signature model separated ophthalmopathy from stable hyperthyroidism with approximately 90% sensitivity and about 81% specificity in cross-validation, and 80%/75% in the test set.

TCR beta CDR3 regions were amplified from RNA transcripts for repertoire sequencing. The first round of RT-PCR was done with HTBI primers and the Qiagen OneStep RT-PCR kit, and was followed by a second round of multiplex PCR, then size selection and purification. Libraries were sequenced paired-end with 100 bp reads on an Illumina HiSeq2000. The original methods were these. SOAPnuke was used to process the reads, removing any read that contained adapters or uncalled bases, had a mean Phred below 15, or lacked an exact match to the constant primer or identifier. High-quality paired reads were merged with COPE v1.2.5. Each unique nucleotide sequence was defined as a clonotype, and clonotypes were aligned to IMGT TRB V, D and J references with MiTCR v1.1. Only V-J combinations with frequency above 0.0001 were analysed, covering over 99% of repertoires. For each V-J combination, a TCR clonal expansion and chaos score was defined as F50 clonal expansion divided by the chaos observed in the TCRdist matrix. Features were reduced by Welch's t-statistics and random forest to about a dozen V-J combinations, which fed a naive Bayes classifier. The Morisita-Horn index was used to measure how similar the thyroid and blood repertoires were. The raw public reads went through TCRdb reprocessing: fastp at Q25, MiXCR clone calling, in-frame beta chains kept. A single entry per CDR3 protein holds the most common genes and DNA from its merged rows. TCRdb's processing, not the authors', yielded these V and J calls. The sample table records around 1,200,000 distinct CDR3 sequences; about 35% of these occur just once. The ten biggest clones cover more than 9.5% of the sample.

This clonotype was found many times. Its antigen remains undetermined. The sample holds no much larger clone one base away, and base qualities are not on file. Hyperthyroidism patients were newly diagnosed, with disease duration under 2 months, and aged 18 to 65 years. Anyone with other autoimmune diseases, uncontrolled infections, pregnancy or lactation was excluded from the study. Clinical symptoms, serum thyroxine, TRAb, thyroid ultrasound and orbital computed tomography were used for diagnosis. Trizol reagent was used to extract the total RNA, and its quality was then checked on an Agilent 2100 Bioanalyzer. The sequence was obtained from an adult man with Graves' hyperthyroidism. Sequenced input: peripheral blood or thyroid tissue (not recorded which).

The CDR3 region reads CASSLFGSYEQYF. The bases are TGTGCCAGCAGTTTATTCGGCTCCTACGAGCAGTACTTC. This chain joins TRBV12-3 or TRBV12-4 to TRBJ2-7, with the identity of the D gene unclear. The junction shows trimming of 2 bases on V and 0 bases on J, plus 5 bases between the germline ends. From the cysteine through the phenylalanine, the CDR3 covers 13 amino acids. Kept here is only the CDR3 DNA, which spans 39 bases and is read in frame from base 1.